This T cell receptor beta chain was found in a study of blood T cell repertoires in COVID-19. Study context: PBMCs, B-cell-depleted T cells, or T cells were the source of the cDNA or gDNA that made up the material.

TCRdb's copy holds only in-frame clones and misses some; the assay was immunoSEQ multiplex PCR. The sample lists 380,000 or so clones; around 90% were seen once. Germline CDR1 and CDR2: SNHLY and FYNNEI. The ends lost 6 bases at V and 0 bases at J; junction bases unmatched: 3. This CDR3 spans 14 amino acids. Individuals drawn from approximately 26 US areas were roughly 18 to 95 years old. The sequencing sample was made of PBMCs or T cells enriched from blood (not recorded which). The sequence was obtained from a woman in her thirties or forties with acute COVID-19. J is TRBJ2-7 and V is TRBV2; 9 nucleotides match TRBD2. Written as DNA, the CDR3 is TGTGCCAGCAGGGGTAGCGGGGGCTCCTACGAGCAGTACTTC. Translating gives CASRGSGGSYEQYF.